The T cell receptor beta chain described here comes from a study of blood T cells in healthy people across ages. Study at large: There was about one barcoded beta molecule captured by template switching per two T cells.

Remarks on this clonotype: Its cognate antigen is unknown.

Study-level results: Because donor CMV status was unknown, expanded clonotype changes were possibly confounded.

The CDR3 has 16 residues. Germline V gene lookup returns CDR1 SGHAT and CDR2 FQNNGV. V was shortened by 4 bases and J by 1 base, with 16 bases between the two germline ends. Sample-barcoded 5' priming and a J-beta primer mix drove a second PCR of about 6 to 11 cycles. TCRdb redid the calling of the 5' RACE reads with MiXCR, one entry per CDR3 protein. This sample has over 1,500,000 distinct CDR3 sequences; 35% to 50% occur once, and the top ten carry more than 20%. The source of this sequence is a human donor in good health. The chain couples TRBV11-2 to TRBJ1-1; D is uncertain. Input material: blood. The CDR3 loop is CASSSYGQDGNTEAFF. CDR3 nucleotide sequence: TGTGCCAGCAGCTCCTACGGGCAGGACGGGAACACTGAAGCTTTCTTT.